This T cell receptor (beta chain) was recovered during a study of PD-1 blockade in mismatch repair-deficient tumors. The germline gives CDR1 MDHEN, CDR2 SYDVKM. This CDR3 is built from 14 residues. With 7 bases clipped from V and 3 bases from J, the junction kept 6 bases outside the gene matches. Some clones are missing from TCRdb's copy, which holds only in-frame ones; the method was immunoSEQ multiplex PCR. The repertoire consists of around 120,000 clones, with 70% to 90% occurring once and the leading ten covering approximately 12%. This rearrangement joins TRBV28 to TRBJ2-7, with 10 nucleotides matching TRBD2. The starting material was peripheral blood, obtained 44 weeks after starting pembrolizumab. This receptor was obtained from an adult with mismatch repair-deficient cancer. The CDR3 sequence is CASTLAGVIYEQYF. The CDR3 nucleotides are TGTGCCAGCACTCTAGCGGGAGTCATCTACGAGCAGTACTTC.